What follows are 7 T cell receptor beta chains derived from one specimen sequenced in a study of graft-versus-host responses after intestinal transplantation. The assay was immunoSEQ multiplex PCR, and TCRdb's table has in-frame clones only and misses some. The data show 75,000 to 100,000 clones, about 84% seen once. The input for sequencing was PBMCs, taken 255 days after intestinal transplant. The receptors here all came from a human patient who received an intestinal transplant, so some T cells may come from the graft donor.

This clone occurred once. The J gene is TRBJ2-3, the V gene TRBV5-1; D unresolved. With 4 bases removed from V and 0 bases from J, the gap between germline ends came to 9 bases. The CDR3 consists of 14 residues. Germline CDR1 is SGHRS and CDR2 is YFSETQ. The CDR3 coding sequence is TGCGCCAGCAGCCTAAGGACCAGCACAGATACGCAGTATTTT. Encoded protein: CASSLRTSTDTQYF.

The rearrangement uses TRBV6-1 and TRBJ2-6; 8 bases line up with TRBD1. Germline V gene lookup returns CDR1 MNHNS and CDR2 SASEGT. There are 17 residues in the CDR3. With V trimmed by 4 bases and J by 1 base, 6 bases remained unmatched. CDR3 loop: CASSVTGGISGANVLTF. In nucleotides, the CDR3 is TGTGCCAGCAGTGTTACAGGGGGGATTTCTGGGGCCAACGTCCTGACTTTC.

The rearrangement uses TRBV25-1 and TRBJ2-6; D is uncertain. Trimming removed 5 bases at V and 0 bases at J, with 14 bases between. CDR1 is MGHDK, CDR2 SYGVNS, per germline. This CDR3 spans 17 amino acids. Here the CDR3 reads CASSHPGPSSGANVLTF. The CDR3 bases are TGTGCCAGCAGTCATCCGGGCCCTAGCTCTGGGGCCAACGTCCTGACTTTC. Full variable domain (remainder filled in from reference TRBV25-1 and TRBJ2-6): EADIYQTPRYLVIGTGKKITLECSQTMGHDKMYWYQQDPGMELHLIHYSYGVNSTEKGDLSSESTVSRIRTEHFPLTLESARPSHTSQYLCASSHPGPSSGANVLTFGAGSRLTVL.

This clone appeared once. The chain combines TRBV28 with TRBJ2-7; D ambiguous. CDR3 length: 12 residues. Germline CDR1 reads MDHEN; CDR2 reads SYDVKM. V was shortened by 5 bases and J by 2 bases, with 7 bases between the two germline ends. This CDR3 is CASSNPTYEQYF. The DNA of the CDR3 is TGTGCCAGCAGTAACCCCACCTACGAGCAGTACTTC.

This chain joins TRBV5-1 and TRBJ1-2; D is uncertain. The CDR3 is made up of 15 amino acids. Germline CDR1 is SGHRS and CDR2 is YFSETQ. The germline V and J ends were trimmed by 1 base and 1 base, with 11 bases remaining between them. The chain's CDR3 is CASSLLGALNYGYTF. The DNA of the CDR3 is TGCGCCAGCAGCTTGTTGGGTGCTCTTAACTATGGCTACACCTTC.

V is TRBV7-6 and J is TRBJ2-1; either TRBD1 or TRBD2 may fit D (5 bases each). Trimming shortened V by 5 bases and J by 9 bases, and 14 bases separated the two germline ends. Per germline, CDR1 SGHVS and CDR2 FNYEAQ. The CDR3 has 13 amino acids. The CDR3 bases are TGTGCCAGCAGCCGGACTCGGGACGGTGAGCAGTTCTTC. Translation: CASSRTRDGEQFF. Full variable domain (missing parts from reference TRBV7-6 and TRBJ2-1): GAGVSQSPRYKVTKRGQDVALRCDPISGHVSLYWYRQALGQGPEFLTYFNYEAQQDKSGLPNDRFSAERPEGSISTLTIQRTEQRDSAMYRCASSRTRDGEQFFGPGTRLTVL.

This rearrangement joins TRBV5-6 to TRBJ2-7; 11 nucleotides match TRBD1. The CDR3 sequence is 14 residues long. The trim removed 3 bases at V and 2 bases at J, leaving 1 base unmatched. CDR1 is SGHDT and CDR2 is YYEEEE in the germline V gene. CDR3 protein: CASSSDRGPYEQYV. The CDR3, as DNA: TGTGCCAGCAGCTCGGACAGGGGGCCCTACGAGCAGTACGTC.